The present TCR beta chain was sequenced within a study of immune cell composition in non-small cell lung cancer. Study-level background: Most cases were lung adenocarcinoma or squamous cell carcinoma.

A single count supports this clone. Its antigen is undetermined. Using immunoSEQ multiplex PCR, the repertoire was profiled, and TCRdb retains in-frame clones only, with some absent. The sample shows fewer than 4,000 clones, 80% to 85% of them seen only once. The CDR3 covers 13 residues. Between the trimmed V and J ends, which lost 3 bases and 5 bases, there was a span of 13 bases. Germline V CDR1 and CDR2: SQVTM, ANQGSEA. Template was genomic DNA from frozen, unsorted single-cell suspensions. Points from the study as a whole: Around four fifths of squamous and around 35% of adenocarcinoma cases had tumour-associated clones >0.5%. Smoking pack-years did not significantly correlate with tumour TCR-beta clonality.

The rearrangement links TRBV29-1 to TRBJ2-5, with D maybe TRBD2 (5 bases). This clonotype originated in a human donor with non-small cell lung cancer. Material: lung tumor tissue. The CDR3 DNA reads as TGCAGCGTTGAGGTGGGAGCTGGGGAGACCCAGTACTTC. Amino acids: CSVEVGAGETQYF. The full variable domain, with the rest looked up from reference TRBV29-1 and TRBJ2-5, is SAVISQKPSRDICQRGTSLTIQCQVDSQVTMMFWYRQQPGQSLTLIATANQGSEATYESGFVIDKFPISRPNLTFSTLTVSNMSPEDSSIYLCSVEVGAGETQYFGPGTRLLVL.